This TCR beta chain was profiled in a study of cytomegalovirus exposure and HLA in healthy donors. The PCR used 60 Vbeta and 13 Jbeta primers. Generated by immunoSEQ multiplex PCR, the TCRdb table keeps only in-frame clones and is missing some. Here the sample spans about 190,000 clones, approximately 79% being singletons. The V end lost 5 bases, the J end lost 3 bases, and 8 bases lay between the germline ends. Per the germline V gene, CDR1 is SGHTA and CDR2 is FQGNSA. The CDR3 totals 13 residues. The sequencing input was PBMCs. The genes are TRBV7-2 and TRBJ2-1; D call uncertain. This receptor was obtained from a woman between 18 and 30 years old in good health and CMV-seronegative. CDR3 coding DNA: TGTGCCAGCAGCCCCACTCGCTACAATGAGCAGTTCTTC. Its protein product is CASSPTRYNEQFF. Variable domain in full (rest from reference TRBV7-2 and TRBJ2-1): GAGVSQSPSNKVTEKGKDVELRCDPISGHTALYWYRQSLGQGLEFLIYFQGNSAPDKSGLPSDRFSAERTGGSVSTLTIQRTQQEDSAVYLCASSPTRYNEQFFGPGTRLTVL.